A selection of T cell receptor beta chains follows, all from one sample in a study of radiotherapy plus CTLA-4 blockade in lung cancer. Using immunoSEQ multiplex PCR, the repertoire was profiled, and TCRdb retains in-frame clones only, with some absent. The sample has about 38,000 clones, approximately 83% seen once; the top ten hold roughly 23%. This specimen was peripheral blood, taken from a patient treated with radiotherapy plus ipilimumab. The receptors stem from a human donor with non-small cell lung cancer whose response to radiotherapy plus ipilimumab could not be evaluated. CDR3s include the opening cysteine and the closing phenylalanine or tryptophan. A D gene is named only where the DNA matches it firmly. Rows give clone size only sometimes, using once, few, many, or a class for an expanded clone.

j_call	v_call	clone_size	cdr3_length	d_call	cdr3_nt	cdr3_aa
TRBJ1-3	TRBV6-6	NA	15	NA	TGTGCCAGCAGCCAAGACAGTACCTCTGGAAACACCATATATTTT	CASSQDSTSGNTIYF
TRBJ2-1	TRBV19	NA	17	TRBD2	TGTGCCAGTAGTATAGGAGCGGGGGGGCTCCCAAACAATGAGCAGTTCTTC	CASSIGAGGLPNNEQFF
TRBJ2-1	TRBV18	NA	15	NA	TGTGCCAGCTCACCGGCAAGGAGCTCCTACAATGAGCAGTTCTTC	CASSPARSSYNEQFF
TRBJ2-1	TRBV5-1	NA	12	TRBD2	TGCGCCAGTGCGGGAGTCAGGAATGAGCAGTTCTTC	CASAGVRNEQFF
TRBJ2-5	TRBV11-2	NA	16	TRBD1	TGTGCCAGCAGCTCCACGCTTACAGGGGGCGTAGAGACCCAGTACTTC	CASSSTLTGGVETQYF
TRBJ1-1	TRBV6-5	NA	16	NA	TGTGCCAGCAGTTACTCCGGCTCTGGGGCCATTACTCGAGCTTTCTTT	CASSYSGSGAITRAFF
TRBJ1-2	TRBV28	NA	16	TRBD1	TGTGCCAGCAGTTTACTCCAGGGGGCTAGCAACTATGGCTACACCTTC	CASSLLQGASNYGYTF
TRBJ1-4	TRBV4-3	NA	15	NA	TGCGCCAGCAGCCAAGTTTTGGAGAGAAATGAAAAACTGTTTTTT	CASSQVLERNEKLFF
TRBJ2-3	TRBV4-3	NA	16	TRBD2	TGCGCCAGCAGCCAAGATCTAGCGGGGGGGCTCGATACGCAGTATTTT	CASSQDLAGGLDTQYF
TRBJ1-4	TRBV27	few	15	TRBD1	TGTGCCAGCAGTTGGGGGGGGACAGGGAATGAAAAACTGTTTTTT	CASSWGGTGNEKLFF
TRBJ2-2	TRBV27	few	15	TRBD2	TGTGCCAGCAGTACTCCTAGCGGGGGGGCGACGGAGCTGTTTTTT	CASSTPSGGATELFF
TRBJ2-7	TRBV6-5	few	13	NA	TGTGCCAGCGCGCGGCCAGGGGACCACGAGCAGTACTTC	CASARPGDHEQYF
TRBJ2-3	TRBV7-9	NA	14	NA	TGTGCCAGCAGCGCAGGGACTGCCACAGATACGCAGTATTTT	CASSAGTATDTQYF
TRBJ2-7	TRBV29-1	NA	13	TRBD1	TGCAGCGTTGAAGCGACAGGGAACTACGAGCAGTACTTC	CSVEATGNYEQYF
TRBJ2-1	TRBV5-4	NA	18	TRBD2	TGTGCCAGCAGCTCTGGGACTAGCGGGGGGTTAGACTACAATGAGCAGTTCTTC	CASSSGTSGGLDYNEQFF
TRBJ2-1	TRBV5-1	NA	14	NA	TGCGCCAGCAGCTTGTTAACCCCCGGCAATGAGCAGTTCTTC	CASSLLTPGNEQFF
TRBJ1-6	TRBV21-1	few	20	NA	TGTGCCAGCAGCAAACACGGGGGTACGGCTTCCCTAGGGACCCCCTCGGTCCCCGTTTTT	CASSKHGGTASLGTPSVPVF
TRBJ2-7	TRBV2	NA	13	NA	TGTGCCAGTCAGACAGGAACTTCCTACGAGCAGTACTTC	CASQTGTSYEQYF
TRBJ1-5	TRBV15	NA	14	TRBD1	TGTGCCACCGTGACAGGGGGGTCGGGTCAGCCCCAGCATTTT	CATVTGGSGQPQHF
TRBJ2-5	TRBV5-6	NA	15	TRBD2	TGTGCCAGCAGCTTGCCTAGCGGGAGCCAGGAGACCCAGTACTTC	CASSLPSGSQETQYF
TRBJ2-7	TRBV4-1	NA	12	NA	TGCGCCAGCAGCCCTTCAGGGTTTGGGCAGTACTTC	CASSPSGFGQYF
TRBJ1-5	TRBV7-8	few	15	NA	TGTGCCAGCAGCTTAGACGGGGTTTTGGTTCGGCCCCAGCATTTT	CASSLDGVLVRPQHF
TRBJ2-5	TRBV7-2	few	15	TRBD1	TGTGCCAGCAGCATTGGGACAGCGATACAAGAGACCCAGTACTTC	CASSIGTAIQETQYF
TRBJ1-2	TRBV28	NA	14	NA	TGTGCCAGCAGTACCTCGACAGGAAACTATGGCTACACCTTC	CASSTSTGNYGYTF
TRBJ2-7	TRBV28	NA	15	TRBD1	TGTGCCAGCAGTCACCGGACAGGGGGGCCCCGCGAGCAGTACTTC	CASSHRTGGPREQYF
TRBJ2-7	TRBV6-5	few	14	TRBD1	TGTGCCAGCAGTTACGGGGGACCAGGGGGTGAGCAGTACTTC	CASSYGGPGGEQYF
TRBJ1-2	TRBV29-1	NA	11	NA	TGCAGCGCTAACAGCATCTATGGCTACACCTTC	CSANSIYGYTF
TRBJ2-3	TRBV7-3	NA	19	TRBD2	TGTGCCAGCAGCTCTCAAGCTCCGGGACTAGCGGGAAACACAGATACGCAGTATTTT	CASSSQAPGLAGNTDTQYF
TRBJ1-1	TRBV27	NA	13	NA	TGTGCCAGCAGTTTAACAGTAAACACTGAAGCTTTCTTT	CASSLTVNTEAFF
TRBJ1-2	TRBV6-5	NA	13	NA	TGTGCCAGCAGTCACGGGGGGGCCTATGGCTACACCTTC	CASSHGGAYGYTF
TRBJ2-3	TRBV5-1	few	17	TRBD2	TGCGCCAGCAGCTTCGGCGGGGGGGCTAACTTAGCAGATACGCAGTATTTT	CASSFGGGANLADTQYF
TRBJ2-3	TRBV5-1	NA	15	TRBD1	TGCGCCAGCACCGGCAGGGGGTTGTACACAGATACGCAGTATTTT	CASTGRGLYTDTQYF
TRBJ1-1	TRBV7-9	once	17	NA	TGTGCCAGCAGCTTAGGAACAGGGAGGGGCATGAACACTGAAGCTTTCTTT	CASSLGTGRGMNTEAFF
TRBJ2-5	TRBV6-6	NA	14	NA	TGTGCCAGCAGGCCAGACAGAGCCTTTAAGACCCAGTACTTC	CASRPDRAFKTQYF
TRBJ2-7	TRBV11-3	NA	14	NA	TGTGCCAGCAGCTTAAACGCCGACAGCTACGAGCAGTACTTC	CASSLNADSYEQYF
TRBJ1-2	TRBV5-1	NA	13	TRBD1	TGCGCCAGCAGCCAACAGGGGGGCTATGGCTACACCTTC	CASSQQGGYGYTF
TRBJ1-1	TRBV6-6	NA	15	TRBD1	TGTGCCAGCAGTGGGCAGGGGGCAGTGGATACTGAAGCTTTCTTT	CASSGQGAVDTEAFF
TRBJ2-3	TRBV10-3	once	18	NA	TGTGCCATCAGTGAGTGGATGGCGTTTGGGGGCGCGACAGATACGCAGTATTTT	CAISEWMAFGGATDTQYF
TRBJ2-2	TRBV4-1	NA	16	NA	TGCGCCAGCAGCCAAGTTTGGACAGTTGAAGTTAAGGAGCTGTTTTTT	CASSQVWTVEVKELFF
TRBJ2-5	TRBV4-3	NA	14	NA	TGCGCCAGCAGCCACGATATGGAGGAAGAGACCCAGTACTTC	CASSHDMEEETQYF
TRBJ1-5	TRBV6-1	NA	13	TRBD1	TGTGCCAGCAGTGCGACAGGGAGACAGCCCCAGCATTTT	CASSATGRQPQHF
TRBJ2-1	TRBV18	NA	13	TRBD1	TGTGCCAGCCTGGGACAGGGGGCGAGCAAGCAGTTCTTC	CASLGQGASKQFF
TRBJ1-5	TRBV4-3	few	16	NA	TGCGCCAGCAGCCAAAACATTGCTGGTAGCAATCAGCCCCAGCATTTT	CASSQNIAGSNQPQHF
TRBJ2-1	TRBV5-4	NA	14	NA	TGTGCCAGCAGCTCCCGGACAGAATACAATGAGCAGTTCTTC	CASSSRTEYNEQFF
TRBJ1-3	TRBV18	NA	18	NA	TGTGCCAGCTCGCTAGCCCAAGGACAGTTCGGCGACGCGAACACCATATATTTT	CASSLAQGQFGDANTIYF
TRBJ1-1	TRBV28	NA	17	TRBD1	TGTGCCAGCAGTACAGGGGCCTCTCGGAACTTCAACACTGAAGCTTTCTTT	CASSTGASRNFNTEAFF
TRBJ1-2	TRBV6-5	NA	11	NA	TGTGCCAGCAGTACTTCTTATGGCTACACCTTC	CASSTSYGYTF
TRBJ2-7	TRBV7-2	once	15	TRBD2	TGTGCCAGCAGCAAGACTAGCGGGGGGGCGTACGAGCAGTACTTC	CASSKTSGGAYEQYF
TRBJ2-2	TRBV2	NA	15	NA	TGTGCCAGCAGTGAAATCGGACAGTGGTCCGGGGAGCTGTTTTTT	CASSEIGQWSGELFF